The clone carrying this T cell receptor beta chain was recorded once. This CDR3 comprises 13 residues. Germline CDR1 MDHEN, CDR2 SYDVKM. V gave up 3 bases and J gave up 3 bases, with 9 bases separating them. Per the original methods: Nucleated cell number was recorded as an estimate derived from reference gene primer amplification. TCRdb's copy holds only in-frame clones and misses some; the assay was immunoSEQ multiplex PCR. The V and J calls and clone size were taken over from that table, and D and trimming were inferred from the DNA. This repertoire shows 90,000 or so clones, over 80% found once; its top ten account for more than 0.85%. These data are taken from a study of blood T cell repertoires in COVID-19. On the study more broadly: Material from acute and convalescent COVID-19 was sourced from the United States, Italy and Spain. In each case, the material was cDNA or gDNA derived from T cells, B-cell-depleted T cells, or PBMCs.

Sequenced sample: peripheral blood. The origin of this receptor is a human donor in a cohort sampled during active COVID-19. The chain has TRBV28 and TRBJ2-7, with D unresolved. This CDR3 is CASSFENIYEQYF. The CDR3 DNA is TGTGCCAGCAGTTTCGAGAATATCTACGAGCAGTACTTC.